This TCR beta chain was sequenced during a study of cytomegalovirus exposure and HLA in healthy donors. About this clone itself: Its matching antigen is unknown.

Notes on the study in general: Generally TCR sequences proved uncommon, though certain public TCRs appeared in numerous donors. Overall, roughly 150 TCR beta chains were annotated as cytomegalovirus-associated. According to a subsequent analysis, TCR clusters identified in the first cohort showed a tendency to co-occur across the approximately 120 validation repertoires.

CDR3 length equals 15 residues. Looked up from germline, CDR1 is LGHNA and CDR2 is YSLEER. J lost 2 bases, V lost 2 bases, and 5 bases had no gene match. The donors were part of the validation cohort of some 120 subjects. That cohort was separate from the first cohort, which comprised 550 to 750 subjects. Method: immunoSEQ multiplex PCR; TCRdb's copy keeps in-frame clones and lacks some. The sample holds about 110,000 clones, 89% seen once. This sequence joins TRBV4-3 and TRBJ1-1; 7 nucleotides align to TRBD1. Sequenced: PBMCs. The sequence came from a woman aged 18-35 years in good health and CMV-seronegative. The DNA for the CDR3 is TGCGCCAGCAGCCAAATGACAGGGCCCAACACTGAAGCTTTCTTT. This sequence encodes CASSQMTGPNTEAFF.